This TCR beta chain was identified in a study of shared clonotypes between healthy human individuals. At the deep level, the assay was run. Some clones are missing from TCRdb's copy, which holds only in-frame ones; the method was immunoSEQ multiplex PCR. The table records fewer than 400,000 clones, 74% of them present only once. Comment on this clone: What it recognizes is unknown.

Study findings and constraints: It was the few donors that limited the genetic and exposure-history diversity represented. In the sorted subsets, rarefaction showed sequencing was incomplete despite large depth. Sequencing depth was a factor that was expected to affect clonotype sharing among donors.

Trimming removed 1 base from V and 0 bases from J; junction bases left unmatched: 13. The CDR3 has 20 residues. Per the germline V gene, CDR1 is SGHVS and CDR2 is FQNEAQ. Specimen: memory CD4+ T cells sorted from blood. Subset denoted: CD45RA-negative fraction. The chain has TRBV7-8 and TRBJ2-3; 10 bases agree with TRBD2. The receptor's source is a man aged 25-45 years in good health. CDR3 loop: CASSLEVAGGGALSTDTQYF. In DNA form, the CDR3 reads TGTGCCAGCAGCTTAGAGGTAGCGGGAGGAGGCGCCCTTAGCACAGATACGCAGTATTTT.